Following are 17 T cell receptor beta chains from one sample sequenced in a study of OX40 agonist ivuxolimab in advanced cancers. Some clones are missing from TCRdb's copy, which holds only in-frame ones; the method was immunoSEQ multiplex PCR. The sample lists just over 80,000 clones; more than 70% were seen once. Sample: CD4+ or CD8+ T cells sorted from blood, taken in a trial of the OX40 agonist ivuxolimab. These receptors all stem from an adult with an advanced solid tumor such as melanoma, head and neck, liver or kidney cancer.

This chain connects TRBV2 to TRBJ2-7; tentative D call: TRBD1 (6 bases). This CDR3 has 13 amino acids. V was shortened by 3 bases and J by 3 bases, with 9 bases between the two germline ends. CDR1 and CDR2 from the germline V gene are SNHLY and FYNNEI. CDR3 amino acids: CASSDRGYYEQYF. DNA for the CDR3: TGTGCCAGCAGTGATAGGGGGTACTACGAGCAGTACTTC.

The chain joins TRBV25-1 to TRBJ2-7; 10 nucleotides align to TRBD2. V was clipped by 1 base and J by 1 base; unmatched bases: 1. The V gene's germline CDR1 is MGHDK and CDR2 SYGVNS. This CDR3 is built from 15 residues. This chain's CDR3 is CASSELAGGSYEQYF. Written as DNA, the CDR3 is TGTGCCAGCAGTGAATTAGCGGGAGGATCCTACGAGCAGTACTTC.

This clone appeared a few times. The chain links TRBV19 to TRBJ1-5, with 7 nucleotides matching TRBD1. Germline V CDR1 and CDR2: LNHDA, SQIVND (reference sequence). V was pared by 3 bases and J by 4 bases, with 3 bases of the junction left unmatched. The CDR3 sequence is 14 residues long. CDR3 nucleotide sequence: TGTGCCAGTAGTATCGGGACAGTAAATCAGCCCCAGCATTTT. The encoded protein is CASSIGTVNQPQHF.

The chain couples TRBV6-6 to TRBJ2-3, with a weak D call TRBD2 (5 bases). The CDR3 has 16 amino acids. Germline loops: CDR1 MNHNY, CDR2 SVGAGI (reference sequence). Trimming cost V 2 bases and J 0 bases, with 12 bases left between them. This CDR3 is CASSYAGGPSTDTQYF. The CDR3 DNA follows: TGTGCCAGCAGTTACGCGGGCGGCCCTAGCACAGATACGCAGTATTTT.

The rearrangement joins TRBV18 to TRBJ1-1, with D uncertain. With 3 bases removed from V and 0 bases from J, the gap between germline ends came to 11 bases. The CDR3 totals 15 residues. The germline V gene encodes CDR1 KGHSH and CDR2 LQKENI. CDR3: CASSPGRGLNTEAFF. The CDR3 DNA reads TGTGCCAGCTCACCGGGTAGAGGACTGAACACTGAAGCTTTCTTT.

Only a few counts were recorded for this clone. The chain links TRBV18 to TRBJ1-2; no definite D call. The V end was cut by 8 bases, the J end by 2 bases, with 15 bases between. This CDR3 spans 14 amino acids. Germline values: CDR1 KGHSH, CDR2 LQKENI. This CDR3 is CASQQSPLNYGYTF. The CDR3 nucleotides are TGTGCCAGCCAACAGAGCCCCTTAAACTATGGCTACACCTTC.

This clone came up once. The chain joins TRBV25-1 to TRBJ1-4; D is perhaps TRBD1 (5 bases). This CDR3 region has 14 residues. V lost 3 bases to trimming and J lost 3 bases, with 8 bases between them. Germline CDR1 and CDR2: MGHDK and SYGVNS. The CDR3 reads CASSDWGANEKLFF. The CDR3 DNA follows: TGTGCCAGCAGTGATTGGGGGGCTAATGAAAAACTGTTTTTT. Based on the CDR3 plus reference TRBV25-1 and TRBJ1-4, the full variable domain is EADIYQTPRYLVIGTGKKITLECSQTMGHDKMYWYQQDPGMELHLIHYSYGVNSTEKGDLSSESTVSRIRTEHFPLTLESARPSHTSQYLCASSDWGANEKLFFGSGTQLSVL.

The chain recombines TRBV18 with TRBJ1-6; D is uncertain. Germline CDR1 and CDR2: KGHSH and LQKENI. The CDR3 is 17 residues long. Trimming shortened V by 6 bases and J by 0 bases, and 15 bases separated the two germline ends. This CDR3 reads CASSPERISSYNSPLHF. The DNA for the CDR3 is TGTGCCAGCTCTCCCGAAAGGATTAGCTCCTATAATTCACCCCTCCACTTT.

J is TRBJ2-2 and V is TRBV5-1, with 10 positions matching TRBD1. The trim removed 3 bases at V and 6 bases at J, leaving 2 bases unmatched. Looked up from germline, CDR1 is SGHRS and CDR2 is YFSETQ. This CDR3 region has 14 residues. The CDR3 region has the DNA TGCGCCAGCAGCTCCGGGACAGGGGCCGGGGAGCTGTTTTTT. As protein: CASSSGTGAGELFF.

CDR3 region: CASSLGTGRNSGNTIYF. The CDR3 bases are TGCGCCAGCAGCCTAGGGACGGGACGGAACTCTGGAAACACCATATATTTT. This sequence joins TRBV4-3 and TRBJ1-3, with D possibly matching TRBD1 (5 bases). Trimming cost V 4 bases and J 0 bases, with 16 bases left between them. Per the germline V gene, CDR1 is LGHNA and CDR2 is YSLEER. The CDR3 has 17 residues.

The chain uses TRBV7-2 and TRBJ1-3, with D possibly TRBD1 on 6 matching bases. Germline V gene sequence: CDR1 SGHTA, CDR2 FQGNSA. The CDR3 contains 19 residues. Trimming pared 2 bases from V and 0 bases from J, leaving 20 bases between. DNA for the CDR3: TGTGCCAGCAGCTTACTGGGGGCGATCGGAGCCAGCTCTGGAAACACCATATATTTT. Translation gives CASSLLGAIGASSGNTIYF.

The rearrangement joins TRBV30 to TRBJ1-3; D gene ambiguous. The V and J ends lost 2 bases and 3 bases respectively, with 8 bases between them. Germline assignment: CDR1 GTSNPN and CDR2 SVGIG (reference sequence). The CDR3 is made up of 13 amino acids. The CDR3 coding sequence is TGTGCCTGGAGTTGGTCAGATGGAAACACCATATATTTT. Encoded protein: CAWSWSDGNTIYF.

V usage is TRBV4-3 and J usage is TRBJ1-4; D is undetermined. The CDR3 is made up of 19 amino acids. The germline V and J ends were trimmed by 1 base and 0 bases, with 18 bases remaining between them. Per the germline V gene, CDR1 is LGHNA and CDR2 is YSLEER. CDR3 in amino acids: CASSQGRLAFDATNEKLFF. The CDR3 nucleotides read TGCGCCAGCAGCCAAGGCCGGTTGGCGTTTGACGCAACTAATGAAAAACTGTTTTTT.

CDR3 region: CASSILPGQRNYGYTF. In DNA, the CDR3 is TGTGCCAGTAGTATTCTTCCGGGACAGCGTAATTATGGCTACACCTTC. The chain combines TRBV19 with TRBJ1-2, with 7 bases identical to TRBD1. Germline-derived CDR1 and CDR2 are LNHDA and SQIVND (reference sequence). This CDR3 has 16 residues. V was pared by 3 bases and J by 5 bases, with 12 bases of the junction left unmatched. Based on the CDR3 plus reference TRBV19 and TRBJ1-2, the full variable domain is DGGITQSPKYLFRKEGQNVTLSCEQNLNHDAMYWYRQDPGQGLRLIYYSQIVNDFQKGDIAEGYSVSREKKESFPLTVTSAQKNPTAFYLCASSILPGQRNYGYTFGSGTRLTVV.

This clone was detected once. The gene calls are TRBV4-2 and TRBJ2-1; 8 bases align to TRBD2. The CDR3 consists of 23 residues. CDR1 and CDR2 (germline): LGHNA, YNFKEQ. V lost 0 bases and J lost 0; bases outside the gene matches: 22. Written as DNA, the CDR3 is TGTGCCAGCAGCCAAGAGTCTACATCTATGGGACTAGGCCTCAGGAGCTCCTACAATGAGCAGTTCTTC. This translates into CASSQESTSMGLGLRSSYNEQFF.

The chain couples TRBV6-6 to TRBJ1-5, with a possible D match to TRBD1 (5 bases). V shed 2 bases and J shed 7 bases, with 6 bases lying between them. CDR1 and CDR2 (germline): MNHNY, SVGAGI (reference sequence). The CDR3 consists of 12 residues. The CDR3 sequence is CASSYGGQPQHF. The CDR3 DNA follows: TGTGCCAGCAGTTACGGGGGACAGCCCCAGCATTTT.

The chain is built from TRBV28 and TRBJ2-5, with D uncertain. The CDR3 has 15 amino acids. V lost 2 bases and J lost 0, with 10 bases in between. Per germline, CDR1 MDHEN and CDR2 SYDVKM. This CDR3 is CASSLVGGYQETQYF. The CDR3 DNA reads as TGTGCCAGCAGTTTAGTCGGCGGATACCAAGAGACCCAGTACTTC.